This T cell receptor beta chain was retrieved from a study of blood T cell repertoires in COVID-19. Study context: Samples representing acute and convalescent COVID-19 were sourced from the United States, Italy and Spain. Sources were T cells, B-cell-depleted T cells, or PBMCs; the material itself was cDNA or gDNA.

As originally analysed: Estimated nucleated cell counts came from reference gene primer amplification. Sequenced by immunoSEQ multiplex PCR; TCRdb stores in-frame clones only, minus some. The V and J calls and clone size are taken from that table; D and trimming were inferred from the DNA. The table has over 600,000 clones, 90% seen once; the top ten hold over 0.2%. The sequence was obtained from a woman in her late teens or twenties with acute or convalescent COVID-19. The sequencing input was peripheral blood.

The DNA for the CDR3 is TGTGCCAGCAGTTGGGGCAGGGTTACCTACGAGCAGTACTTC. It codes for CASSWGRVTYEQYF. This chain joins TRBV27 and TRBJ2-7; D is perhaps TRBD1 (5 bases). Germline CDR1 reads MNHEY; CDR2 reads SMNVEV (reference sequence). This CDR3 region has 14 residues. V lost 4 bases and J 2 bases, leaving 12 bases between the germline ends.